This T cell receptor (beta chain) is from a study of glioma-infiltrating T cells. This clonotype has a count of ten or more. V gave up 3 bases and J gave up 1 base, with 12 bases separating them. The CDR3 has 15 amino acids. Germline V lookup: CDR1 LNHNV, CDR2 YYDKDF (reference sequence). TCR alpha and beta CDR3 regions were amplified from RNA using iRepertoire nested multiplex PCR. Via MiXCR, TCRdb re-called the multiplex PCR reads, giving one row per CDR3 protein. The sample lists around 140,000 distinct CDR3 sequences, 30% to 40% occurring once. The sample consisted of glioma tissue, nonneoplastic brain tissue, or PBMCs (not recorded which). The source is a human donor with low-grade glioma or glioblastoma, undergoing nonglioma brain surgery, or in good health (not recorded which). This chain uses TRBV15 with TRBJ1-1; D not certain. The DNA of the CDR3 is TGTGCCACCAGCAGCCGCATCGGCAGGAACACTGAAGCTTTCTTT. Translation: CATSSRIGRNTEAFF.